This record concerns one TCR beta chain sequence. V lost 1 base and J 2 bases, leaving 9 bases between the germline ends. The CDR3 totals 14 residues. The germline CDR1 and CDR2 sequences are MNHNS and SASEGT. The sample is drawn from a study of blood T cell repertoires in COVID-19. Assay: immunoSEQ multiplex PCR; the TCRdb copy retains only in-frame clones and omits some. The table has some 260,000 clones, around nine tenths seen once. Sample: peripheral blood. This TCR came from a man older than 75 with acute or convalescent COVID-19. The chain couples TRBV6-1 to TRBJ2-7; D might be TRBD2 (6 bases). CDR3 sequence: CASSEGWRAYEQYF. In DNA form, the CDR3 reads TGTGCCAGCAGTGAAGGATGGAGGGCCTACGAGCAGTACTTC.